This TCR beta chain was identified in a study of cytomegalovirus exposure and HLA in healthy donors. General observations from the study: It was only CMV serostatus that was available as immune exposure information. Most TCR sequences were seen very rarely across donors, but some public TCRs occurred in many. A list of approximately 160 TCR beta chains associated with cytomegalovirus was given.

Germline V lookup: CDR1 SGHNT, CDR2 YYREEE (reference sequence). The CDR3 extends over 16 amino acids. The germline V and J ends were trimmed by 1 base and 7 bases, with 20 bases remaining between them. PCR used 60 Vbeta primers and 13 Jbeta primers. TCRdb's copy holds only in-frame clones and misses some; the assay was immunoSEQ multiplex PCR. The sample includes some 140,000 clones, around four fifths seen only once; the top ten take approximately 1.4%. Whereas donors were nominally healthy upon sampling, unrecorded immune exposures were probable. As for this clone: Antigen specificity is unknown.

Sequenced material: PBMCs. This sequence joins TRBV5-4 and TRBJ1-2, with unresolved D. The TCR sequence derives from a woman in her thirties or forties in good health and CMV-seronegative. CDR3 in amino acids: CASSLPLPLEFCGYTF. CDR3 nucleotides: TGTGCCAGCAGCTTGCCTCTCCCACTGGAGTTTTGTGGCTACACCTTC.